The clone carrying this TCR beta chain was picked up a small number of times. Amplification of TCR beta CDR3 regions was performed using RNA transcripts as template. The study used the HTBI primer set for a first-round RT-PCR of the TCR CDR3. TCRdb fed the multiplex PCR reads into MiXCR, producing one record per CDR3 protein. The sample includes 250,000 or so distinct CDR3 sequences, roughly 15% of them seen just once. The germline CDR1 and CDR2 sequences are SGHTA and FQGNSA. The CDR3 is 13 residues long. V was pared by 6 bases and J by 7 bases, with 2 bases of the junction left unmatched. Hyperthyroidism was newly diagnosed in patients aged 18 to 65 (duration under 2 months). This record comes from a study of T cells in Graves' hyperthyroidism and ophthalmopathy. About the study: Once the initial diagnosis was made, peripheral blood was obtained before any treatment.

The origin of this receptor is a woman aged 50 to 60 with Graves' hyperthyroidism that later progressed to Graves' ophthalmopathy. The V gene is TRBV7-2, the J gene TRBJ1-4; 10 bases line up with TRBD1. Material for sequencing was blood. For the CDR3, the DNA is TGTGCCAGCAGTGGGGACAGGGGTGAAAAACTGTTTTTT. Translated: CASSGDRGEKLFF.